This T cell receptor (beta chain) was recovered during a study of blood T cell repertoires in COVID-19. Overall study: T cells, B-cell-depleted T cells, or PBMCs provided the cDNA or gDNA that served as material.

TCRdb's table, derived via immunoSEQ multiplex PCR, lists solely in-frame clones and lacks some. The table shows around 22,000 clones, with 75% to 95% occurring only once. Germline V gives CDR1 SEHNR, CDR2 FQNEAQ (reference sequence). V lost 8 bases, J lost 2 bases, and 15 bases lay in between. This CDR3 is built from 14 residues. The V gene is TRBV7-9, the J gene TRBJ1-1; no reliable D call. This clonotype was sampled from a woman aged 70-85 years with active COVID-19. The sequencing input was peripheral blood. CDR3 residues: CASRLGQVNTEAFF. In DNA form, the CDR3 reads TGTGCCAGCCGACTTGGCCAAGTTAACACTGAAGCTTTCTTT.